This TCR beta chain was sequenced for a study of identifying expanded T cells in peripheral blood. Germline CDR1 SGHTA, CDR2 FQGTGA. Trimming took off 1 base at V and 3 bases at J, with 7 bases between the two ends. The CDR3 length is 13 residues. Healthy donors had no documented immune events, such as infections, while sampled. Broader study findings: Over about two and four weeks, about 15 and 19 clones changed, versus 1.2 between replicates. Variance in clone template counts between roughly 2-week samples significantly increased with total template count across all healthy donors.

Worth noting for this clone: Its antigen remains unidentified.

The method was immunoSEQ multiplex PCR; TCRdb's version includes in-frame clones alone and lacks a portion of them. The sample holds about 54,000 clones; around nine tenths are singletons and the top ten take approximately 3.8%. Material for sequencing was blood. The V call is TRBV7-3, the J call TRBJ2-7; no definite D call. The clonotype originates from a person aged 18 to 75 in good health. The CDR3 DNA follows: TGTGCCAGCAGCTTAAATCCGGGCTACGAGCAGTACTTC. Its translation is CASSLNPGYEQYF. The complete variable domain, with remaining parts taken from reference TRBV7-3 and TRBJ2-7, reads GAGVSQTPSNKVTEKGKYVELRCDPISGHTALYWYRQSLGQGPEFLIYFQGTGAADDSGLPNDRFFAVRPEGSVSTLKIQRTERGDSAVYLCASSLNPGYEQYFGPGTRLTVT.